Listed below are T cell receptor beta chains from one sample, sequenced in a study of blood T cell repertoires in COVID-19. Using immunoSEQ multiplex PCR, the repertoire was profiled, and TCRdb retains in-frame clones only, with some absent. The repertoire consists of 110,000 or so clones, with more than 80% occurring once and the leading ten covering 4% to 5.5%. Sequenced input: peripheral blood. The receptors shown here come from a woman between 45 and 60 years old with acute or convalescent COVID-19. The CDR3 runs from the conserved cysteine through the conserved F or W.

J,V,CDR3
TRBJ2-7,TRBV2,CASSPRGGPYEQYF
TRBJ2-5,TRBV5-6,CASSLGTSRRQETQYF
TRBJ1-2,TRBV28,CASSLSGGLGYGYTF
TRBJ2-6,TRBV9,CASSVGAGNSGANVLTF
TRBJ1-4,TRBV7-9,CASSETGVNEKLFF
TRBJ2-1,TRBV7-8,CASSLGLAGVRGNEQFF
TRBJ2-2,TRBV30,CAWSVIQVGELFF
TRBJ2-2,TRBV11-2,CASRYPGRQAGELFF
TRBJ2-5,TRBV5-6,CASSRGQRPETQYF
TRBJ2-5,TRBV7-8,CASINWAVRETQYF
TRBJ2-1,TRBV3-1/TRBV3-2,CASSQDAPGRTRNNEQFF
TRBJ1-2,TRBV29-1,CSVEGDSFNYGYTF
TRBJ1-2,TRBV12-3/TRBV12-4,CATRVGGWEGYTF
TRBJ1-5,TRBV2,CASRGPDQPQHF
TRBJ2-3,TRBV7-3,CASSLGWTLTRTDTQYF
TRBJ1-2,TRBV12-3/TRBV12-4,CASSFGSNYGYTF
TRBJ2-3,TRBV11-3,CASSLEQREGDRDTQYF
TRBJ1-2,TRBV30,CAWSPSAGRGYTF
TRBJ1-1,TRBV28,CASSRYTEAFF
TRBJ2-3,TRBV6-5,CASSPLAGGSDTQYF
TRBJ2-3,TRBV9,CASSGTGTGITDTQYF
TRBJ2-1,TRBV9,CASSVDKWTGELEQFF
TRBJ1-1,TRBV4-3,CASSLLHQGDTEAFF
TRBJ2-1,TRBV7-9,CASSLSTSGNEQFF
TRBJ1-4,TRBV18,CASSPSERRGGEKLFF
TRBJ1-1,TRBV6-5,CASSNPMIDRDAFF
TRBJ2-1,TRBV3-1/TRBV3-2,CASSQDGLAEIHSYNEQFF
TRBJ2-3,TRBV10-1,CASSERQGGTDTQYF
TRBJ1-6,TRBV7-2,CASSPDQQGNSPLHF
TRBJ2-3,TRBV3-1/TRBV3-2,CASSPDRSTDTQYF
TRBJ2-5,TRBV18,CASSPGTGLRETQYF
TRBJ2-7,TRBV27,CASSLQGAYEQYF
TRBJ1-2,TRBV16,CASSQSSGEWGYTF
TRBJ1-2,TRBV6-2/TRBV6-3,CASSSVGGEGYTF
TRBJ1-6,TRBV7-2,CASSFSTTGMGSPLHF
TRBJ2-7,TRBV6-5,CASSSTSGNYEQYF
TRBJ2-7,TRBV18,CASSPRAGDGPHEQYF